This TCR beta chain was sequenced during a study of beta chain features in type 1 diabetes. Around 100 mL of blood, on average, came from one heparinised draw per donor. Markers CD45RO/CCR7/CD25/CD127/CD95/CD27 served to sort CD4+ naive, central memory, regulatory and stem cell-like memory cells. Sorted populations all had greater than 98% purity. Reverse transcription of all isolated RNA meant that expressed TCRB transcripts were sequenced. TCRdb keeps only in-frame clones here, not all; method: immunoSEQ multiplex PCR. In the table there are about 360,000 clones, around 12% of which are singletons. As concerns this clone: The target antigen is unknown.

Overall study findings and caveats: Shorter templates may be favored by PCR, equally so in patients and controls. Moderate but significant shortening of TCRB CDR3s was recorded in all four CD4+ subsets from Type 1 diabetes patients.

The CDR3 contains 13 residues. V shed 2 bases and J shed 1 base, with 6 bases lying between them. Germline assignment: CDR1 SGHRS and CDR2 YFSETQ. This receptor was taken from a woman aged 18-29 years with type 1 diabetes. This sequence joins TRBV5-1 and TRBJ2-5; D unclear. The sequencing input was naive CD4+ T cells from blood. The DNA of the CDR3 is TGCGCCAGCAGCTTCGCAGGCCAAGAGACCCAGTACTTC. Translated, it gives CASSFAGQETQYF.